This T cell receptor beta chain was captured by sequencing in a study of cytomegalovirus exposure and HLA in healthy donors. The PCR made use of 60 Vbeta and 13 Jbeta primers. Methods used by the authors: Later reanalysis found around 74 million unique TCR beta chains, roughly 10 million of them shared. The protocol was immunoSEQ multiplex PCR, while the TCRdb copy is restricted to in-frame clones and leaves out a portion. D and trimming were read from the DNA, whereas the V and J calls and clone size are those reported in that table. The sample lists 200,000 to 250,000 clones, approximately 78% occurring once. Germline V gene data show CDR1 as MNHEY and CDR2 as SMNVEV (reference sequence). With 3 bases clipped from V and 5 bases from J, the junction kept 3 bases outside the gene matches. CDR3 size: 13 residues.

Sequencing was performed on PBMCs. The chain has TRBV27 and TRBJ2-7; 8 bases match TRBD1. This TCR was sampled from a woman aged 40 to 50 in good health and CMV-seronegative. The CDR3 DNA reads TGTGCCAGCAGTTTTCAGGGGGCCCACGAGCAGTACTTC. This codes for CASSFQGAHEQYF.